The clone carrying this T cell receptor beta chain appeared many times. The target antigen is unknown. This record comes from a study of early T cells in non-severe SARS-CoV-2 infection. Each single cDNA molecule received a unique molecular identifier. TCRdb re-called the 5' RACE reads through MiXCR, storing one row per CDR3 protein. The repertoire consists of approximately 31,000 distinct CDR3 sequences, with around 6% occurring once and the leading ten covering approximately 6.6%. CDR1 and CDR2 from the germline V gene are DFQATT and SNEGSKA (reference sequence). The CDR3 covers 15 residues. V gave up 6 bases and J gave up 0 bases, with 16 bases separating them. The study's findings and limits: Using VDJdb, the matching emphasized anti-spike CD8 responses while missing private and CD4 specificities.

The sequenced sample was whole blood. The chain employs TRBV20-1 and TRBJ2-3, with D tentatively TRBD1 (8 bases). The source of this sequence is an adult who was a healthcare worker with PCR-confirmed SARS-CoV-2 infection or an uninfected control (not recorded which). CDR3 in DNA: TGCAGTGCCACGGGAGGACAGGGCAGCACAGATACGCAGTATTTT. Protein sequence: CSATGGQGSTDTQYF.